These 31 T cell receptor beta chains came from one sample sequenced in a study of PD-L1 blockade in urothelial cancer. Time point denoted: pretreatment peripheral blood. Only in-frame clones appear in the TCRdb table, and some are missing; sequencing was by immunoSEQ multiplex PCR. The data contain about 79,000 clones, 70% to 90% of them seen just once; the ten biggest clones take up about 6.2%. The sample in question was PBMCs, obtained around atezolizumab (anti-PD-L1) treatment. The source is a man in his forties or fifties with urothelial cancer.

This chain joins TRBV27 and TRBJ2-5; TRBD1 aligns across 7 bases. Germline trimming cut 6 bases from V and 4 bases from J; bases unmatched to any gene: 8. This CDR3 comprises 14 residues. Germline CDR1 reads MNHEY; CDR2 reads SMNVEV (reference sequence). The CDR3 nucleotides are TGTGCCAGCAGCCCGAGACAGGGTGGAGAGACCCAGTACTTC. Translation gives CASSPRQGGETQYF.

The chain couples TRBV2 to TRBJ1-5; D unresolved. Germline values: CDR1 SNHLY, CDR2 FYNNEI. V shed 6 bases and J shed 5 bases, with 11 bases lying between them. The CDR3 runs to 13 residues. CDR3 loop: CASSREEDQPQHF. Here the CDR3 DNA reads TGTGCCAGCAGCCGGGAGGAGGATCAGCCCCAGCATTTT.

The rearrangement links TRBV30 to TRBJ2-2; no firm D call. V lost 2 bases to trimming and J lost 2 bases, with 3 bases between them. Germline-derived CDR1 and CDR2 are GTSNPN and SVGIG (reference sequence). This CDR3 comprises 12 residues. The CDR3 nucleotides are TGTGCCTGGAGTCTCAACACCGGGGAGCTGTTTTTT. This sequence encodes CAWSLNTGELFF.

The rearrangement uses TRBV29-1 and TRBJ2-7, with TRBD1 matching over 7 bases. After removal of 7 bases from V and 3 bases from J, the junction contained 0 bases not matched to a gene. From germline, CDR1 is SQVTM and CDR2 ANQGSEA. The CDR3 totals 10 residues. The CDR3 is CSAGGYEQYF. DNA for the CDR3: TGCAGCGCAGGGGGCTACGAGCAGTACTTC.

This clone was found once. This chain connects TRBV28 to TRBJ2-1; weak D call: TRBD2 (6 bases). Germline V gene sequence: CDR1 MDHEN, CDR2 SYDVKM. With 2 bases removed from V and 6 bases from J, the gap between germline ends came to 14 bases. The CDR3 extends over 15 amino acids. The CDR3 spells CASSLSGFLGNEQFF. In DNA form, the CDR3 reads TGTGCCAGCAGTTTAAGCGGGTTCTTGGGCAATGAGCAGTTCTTC.

The gene calls are TRBV28 and TRBJ1-5; no reliable D call. In germline, CDR1 is MDHEN, CDR2 SYDVKM. This CDR3 is 12 amino acids long. Trimming removed 8 bases from V and 7 bases from J, with 12 bases in between. In nucleotides, the CDR3 is TGTGCCAGCCTTCGAGGGCAGCAGCCCCAGCATTTT. This encodes CASLRGQQPQHF. Using reference TRBV28 and TRBJ1-5 for the parts outside the CDR3, the full variable domain is DVKVTQSSRYLVKRTGEKVFLECVQDMDHENMFWYRQDPGLGLRLIYFSYDVKMKEKGDIPEGYSVSREKKERFSLILESASTNQTSMYLCASLRGQQPQHFGDGTRLSIL.

V and J are TRBV5-1 and TRBJ1-2; TRBD1 aligns across 8 bases. V lost 4 bases, J lost 3 bases, and 5 bases stayed unmatched. Germline lookup yields CDR1 SGHRS and CDR2 YFSETQ. This CDR3 region has 14 residues. CDR3 sequence: CASSPDRGDYGYTF. The CDR3 DNA follows: TGCGCCAGCAGCCCTGACAGGGGCGACTATGGCTACACCTTC.

At least ten counts were recorded for this clone. The chain is built from TRBV5-4 and TRBJ1-2; possible D gene TRBD1, 6 bases. The V end lost 4 bases, the J end lost 6 bases, and 16 bases lay between the germline ends. The CDR3 is made up of 14 amino acids. Germline V gives CDR1 SGHNT, CDR2 YYREEE (reference sequence). CDR3 protein: CASSKQGFLHGYTF. The CDR3 bases are TGTGCCAGCAGCAAGCAGGGGTTCCTTCATGGCTACACCTTC. The full variable domain, with the rest looked up from reference TRBV5-4 and TRBJ1-2, is ETGVTQSPTHLIKTRGQQVTLRCSSQSGHNTVSWYQQALGQGPQFIFQYYREEENGRGNFPPRFSGLQFPNYSSELNVNALELDDSALYLCASSKQGFLHGYTFGSGTRLTVV.

The chain combines TRBV6-6 with TRBJ1-1; D is perhaps TRBD1 (5 bases). This CDR3 comprises 12 residues. The germline gives CDR1 MNHNY, CDR2 SVGAGI (reference sequence). The germline V and J ends were trimmed by 11 bases and 5 bases, with 15 bases remaining between them. CDR3 residues: CAASLQGTEAFF. The CDR3 DNA is TGTGCCGCCTCCCTTCAGGGTACTGAAGCTTTCTTT.

The chain uses TRBV15 and TRBJ1-1; D unclear. Looked up from germline, CDR1 is LNHNV and CDR2 is YYDKDF (reference sequence). Deletions cut 0 bases from V and 8 bases from J, with 10 bases between. The CDR3 loop spans 13 amino acids. The CDR3, as DNA: TGTGCCACCAGCAGAGATCTGAGCAAGGAAGCTTTCTTT. It translates to CATSRDLSKEAFF.

This clone was observed a few times. This chain uses TRBV4-1 with TRBJ2-3; the match to TRBD2 covers 10 bases. Germline CDR1 reads MGHRA; CDR2 reads YSYEKL. This CDR3 region has 16 residues. V lost 4 bases to trimming and J lost 5 bases; unmatched junction nucleotides: 9. The CDR3 is CASSPLAGLGGDTQYF. The DNA for the CDR3 is TGCGCCAGCAGCCCACTAGCGGGGCTGGGGGGAGATACGCAGTATTTT.

The chain recombines TRBV19 with TRBJ2-7; tentatively, D is TRBD2 (5 bases). The CDR3 is made up of 14 amino acids. Looked up from germline, CDR1 is LNHDA and CDR2 is SQIVND (reference sequence). The V end lost 5 bases, the J end lost 1 base, and 12 bases lay between the germline ends. The chain's CDR3 is CASSPVRTSYEQYF. The CDR3 nucleotides are TGTGCCAGTAGTCCGGTCAGGACTTCCTACGAGCAGTACTTC.

This chain connects TRBV5-4 to TRBJ2-1, with TRBD2 as a possible D gene (6 bases). With 0 bases removed from V and 1 base from J, the gap between germline ends came to 14 bases. This CDR3 has 17 amino acids. CDR1 is SGHNT, CDR2 YYREEE, per germline (reference sequence). The DNA of the CDR3 is TGTGCCAGCAGCTTGGGGGGGGAGCCCCTTTCCTACAATGAGCAGTTCTTC. It yields the protein CASSLGGEPLSYNEQFF.

The rearrangement links TRBV6-5 to TRBJ2-1, with 9 bases fitting TRBD2. The germline V gene encodes CDR1 MNHEY and CDR2 SVGAGI. CDR3 length: 15 residues. With V trimmed by 2 bases and J by 7 bases, 6 bases remained unmatched. The CDR3 DNA is TGTGCCAGCAGTTACGCCAGCGGGAGGCGGAATGAGCAGTTCTTC. This sequence encodes CASSYASGRRNEQFF.

The chain links TRBV6-5 to TRBJ2-1; weak D call: TRBD2 (6 bases). Trimming left V 4 bases short and J 12 bases short, with 16 bases between. The germline V gene encodes CDR1 MNHEY and CDR2 SVGAGI. The CDR3 runs 13 residues. The CDR3 reads CASSLTRSHRQFF. CDR3 sequence (DNA): TGTGCCAGCAGTTTGACTAGGTCCCATCGGCAGTTCTTC.

J is TRBJ1-2 and V is TRBV28; D remains ambiguous. The V gene lost 7 bases and the J gene lost 4 bases, with 10 bases spanning the gap. Germline V gene sequence: CDR1 MDHEN, CDR2 SYDVKM. This CDR3 spans 12 amino acids. Here the CDR3 reads CASTSGVYGYTF. The CDR3 nucleotides read TGTGCCAGCACTTCGGGTGTCTATGGCTACACCTTC.

This chain uses TRBV7-2 with TRBJ1-2, with D unclear. Germline lookup yields CDR1 SGHTA and CDR2 FQGNSA. The V and J ends lost 4 bases and 4 bases respectively, with 7 bases between them. The CDR3 is 12 residues long. The CDR3 here is CASSSPGYGYTF. CDR3 in DNA: TGTGCCAGCAGCTCTCCCGGCTATGGCTACACCTTC.

V usage is TRBV28 and J usage is TRBJ2-7; tentatively, D is TRBD2 (6 bases). Germline values: CDR1 MDHEN, CDR2 SYDVKM. Trimming took 5 bases from V and 3 from J, leaving 20 bases between them. The CDR3 is 16 amino acids. The CDR3 spells CASSANIAVGFYEQYF. The CDR3 DNA follows: TGTGCCAGCAGTGCCAACATAGCGGTTGGATTCTACGAGCAGTACTTC.

The CDR3 DNA follows: TGTGCCAGCAGCTTAGTTATTATCCACACCGGGGAGCTGTTTTTT. Protein sequence: CASSLVIIHTGELFF. V gene TRBV7-8 combines with J gene TRBJ2-2; D gene unclear. Germline V gene lookup returns CDR1 SGHVS and CDR2 FQNEAQ. CDR3 length equals 15 residues. V was trimmed by 1 base and J by 3 bases, leaving 9 bases between them.

The chain carries TRBV7-2 and TRBJ2-1; 10 bases are a match to TRBD1. This CDR3 is 16 amino acids long. The J segment lost 2 bases and the V segment lost 3 bases, leaving 4 bases of the junction unmatched. Germline CDR1 SGHTA, CDR2 FQGNSA. CDR3 sequence reads: CASSFSGTGAYNEQFF. The CDR3 DNA reads as TGTGCCAGCAGCTTTTCCGGGACAGGGGCCTACAATGAGCAGTTCTTC.

The J gene is TRBJ2-3, the V gene TRBV15, with a tentative D call TRBD2 (5 bases). V was trimmed by 8 bases and J by 4 bases, leaving 13 bases between them. Looked up from germline, CDR1 is LNHNV and CDR2 is YYDKDF (reference sequence). The CDR3 totals 13 residues. CDR3 sequence reads: CATSREKADTQYF. In DNA, the CDR3 is TGTGCCACCTCGAGGGAGAAGGCAGATACGCAGTATTTT.

V and J are TRBV5-5 and TRBJ1-1; 7 nucleotides match TRBD1. The ends lost 4 bases at V and 2 bases at J; junction bases unmatched: 5. The CDR3 consists of 14 residues. Germline CDR1 and CDR2: SGHKS and YYEKEE (reference sequence). The CDR3 DNA reads TGTGCCAGCAGCCCGGGACAGCGAAACACTGAAGCTTTCTTT. The encoded protein is CASSPGQRNTEAFF.

The rearrangement uses TRBV5-1 and TRBJ2-5, with TRBD1 as a possible D gene (6 bases). From germline, CDR1 is SGHRS and CDR2 YFSETQ. V was cut by 3 bases and J by 5 bases, with 17 bases left in between. The CDR3 runs to 15 residues. The CDR3 spells CASSSGTPSEETQYF. In nucleotides, the CDR3 is TGCGCCAGCAGCTCGGGGACACCGAGCGAGGAGACCCAGTACTTC.

The V and J genes are TRBV7-2 and TRBJ2-5, with TRBD1 as a possible D gene (5 bases). CDR1 SGHTA and CDR2 FQGNSA come from the germline V gene. The CDR3 is 14 residues long. Trimming took 7 bases from V and 2 from J, leaving 14 bases between them. This chain's CDR3 is CASTRDSLQETQYF. As DNA, the CDR3 is TGTGCCAGCACCAGAGACAGCCTTCAAGAGACCCAGTACTTC.

J is TRBJ2-5 and V is TRBV28; maybe TRBD1 (5 bases). Germline lookup yields CDR1 MDHEN and CDR2 SYDVKM. This CDR3 region has 12 residues. The ends were cut back, 10 bases at V and 1 base at J, with 10 bases in the middle. The CDR3 spells CATLDSQETQYF. CDR3 DNA: TGTGCCACCCTCGACAGCCAAGAGACCCAGTACTTC.

The chain carries TRBV11-2 and TRBJ2-1; 7 bases match TRBD2. The ends lost 5 bases at V and 7 bases at J; junction bases unmatched: 17. Germline CDR1 and CDR2: SGHAT and FQNNGV. CDR3 size: 17 residues. The CDR3 region has the DNA TGTGCCAGCAGCCTATATGGCCTAGCGGACCTTTGGAATGAGCAGTTCTTC. Translated: CASSLYGLADLWNEQFF. Together with reference TRBV11-2 and TRBJ2-1, the CDR3 gives the full variable domain: EAGVAQSPRYKIIEKRQSVAFWCNPISGHATLYWYQQILGQGPKLLIQFQNNGVVDDSQLPKDRFSAERLKGVDSTLKIQPAKLEDSAVYLCASSLYGLADLWNEQFFGPGTRLTVL.

The chain links TRBV30 to TRBJ2-1; TRBD2 is a possible D gene (5 bases). The V gene's germline CDR1 is GTSNPN and CDR2 SVGIG (reference sequence). Trimming left V 3 bases short and J 0 bases short, with 15 bases between. There are 16 residues in the CDR3. The CDR3 region is CAWSGPLGSSYNEQFF. DNA of the CDR3: TGTGCCTGGAGCGGCCCCCTAGGGAGCTCCTACAATGAGCAGTTCTTC.

The chain joins TRBV5-1 to TRBJ1-1; D is unclear. Germline V gene data show CDR1 as SGHRS and CDR2 as YFSETQ. This CDR3 is 14 amino acids long. The V gene lost 0 bases and the J gene lost 0 bases, with 6 bases spanning the gap. The CDR3, as DNA: TGCGCCAGCAGCTTGGGGCCGATGAACACTGAAGCTTTCTTT. Translating gives CASSLGPMNTEAFF.

This chain joins TRBV25-1 and TRBJ2-1; tentative D call: TRBD2 (5 bases). This CDR3 region has 11 residues. Germline values: CDR1 MGHDK, CDR2 SYGVNS. V was clipped by 7 bases and J by 6 bases, with 7 bases between them. CDR3 residues: CASTGGNEQFF. The CDR3 nucleotides read TGTGCCAGCACTGGAGGCAATGAGCAGTTCTTC.

The CDR3 here is CASSLDGRGGEAFF. The CDR3 coding sequence is TGTGCCAGCAGCTTAGATGGCCGTGGCGGGGAAGCTTTCTTT. The rearrangement links TRBV7-2 to TRBJ1-1; D is unclear. The CDR3 is made up of 14 amino acids. Germline V CDR1 and CDR2: SGHTA, FQGNSA. Trimming took off 1 base at V and 8 bases at J, with 14 bases between the two ends.

The V and J genes are TRBV5-1 and TRBJ1-2, with TRBD1 matching over 7 bases. CDR3 length: 13 amino acids. V was pared by 1 base and J by 8 bases, with 5 bases of the junction left unmatched. From germline, CDR1 is SGHRS and CDR2 YFSETQ. The CDR3 reads CASSLTGARGYTF. Here the CDR3 DNA reads TGCGCCAGCAGCTTGACAGGGGCGCGAGGCTACACCTTC.